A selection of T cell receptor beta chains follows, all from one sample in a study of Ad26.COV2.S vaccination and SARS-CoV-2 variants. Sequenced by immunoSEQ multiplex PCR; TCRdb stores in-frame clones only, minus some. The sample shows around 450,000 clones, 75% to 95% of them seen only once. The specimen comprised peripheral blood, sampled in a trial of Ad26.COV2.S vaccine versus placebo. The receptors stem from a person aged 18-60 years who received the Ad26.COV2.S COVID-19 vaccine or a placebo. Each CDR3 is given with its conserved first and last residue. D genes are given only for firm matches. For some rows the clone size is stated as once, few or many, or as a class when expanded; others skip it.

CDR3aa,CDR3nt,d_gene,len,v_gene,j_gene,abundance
CASSYLGAGYEQFF,TGTGCCAGCAGTTACTTGGGGGCGGGGTATGAGCAGTTCTTC,NA,14,TRBV6-5,TRBJ2-1,NA
CASSEGGPATYEQYF,TGTGCCAGCAGTGAAGGTGGCCCTGCAACCTACGAGCAGTACTTC,NA,15,TRBV2,TRBJ2-7,once
CASSLGGSPPTNEKLFF,TGTGCCAGCAGCCTCGGGGGGTCCCCTCCAACTAATGAAAAACTGTTTTTT,NA,17,TRBV5-5,TRBJ1-4,once
CAISAGTSGRISYEQYF,TGTGCCATCAGTGCCGGGACTAGCGGGAGGATATCCTACGAGCAGTACTTC,TRBD2,17,TRBV10-3,TRBJ2-7,NA
CASSLMGVGNQPQHF,TGTGCCAGCAGCTTAATGGGGGTCGGCAATCAGCCCCAGCATTTT,NA,15,TRBV7-8,TRBJ1-5,few
CASSPSRQGLNQPQHF,TGTGCCAGCTCACCAAGTCGTCAGGGGCTCAATCAGCCCCAGCATTTT,NA,16,TRBV18,TRBJ1-5,NA
CASSPRAPYGELFF,TGTGCCAGCAGCCCCCGGGCCCCGTACGGGGAGCTGTTTTTT,NA,14,TRBV21-1,TRBJ2-2,NA
CASSSLEEGAFF,TGTGCCAGCAGCTCCCTAGAGGAAGGTGCTTTCTTT,NA,12,TRBV11-2,TRBJ1-1,NA
CASRGGRADEQYF,TGTGCCAGCAGGGGAGGGAGGGCGGACGAGCAGTACTTC,TRBD2,13,TRBV7-9,TRBJ2-7,once
CASSNRDFTDTQYF,TGTGCCAGCAGTAACCGGGACTTCACAGATACGCAGTATTTT,NA,14,TRBV6-5,TRBJ2-3,NA
CASSGTAAYGYTF,TGTGCCAGCAGCGGGACAGCGGCGTATGGCTACACCTTC,NA,13,TRBV9,TRBJ1-2,NA
CASSMGGRNTDTQYF,TGTGCCAGTAGTATGGGGGGGAGAAACACAGATACGCAGTATTTT,TRBD2,15,TRBV19,TRBJ2-3,NA
CASSLEPGTGSGEKLFF,TGTGCCAGCAGCTTAGAACCCGGGACAGGGAGTGGGGAAAAACTGTTTTTT,TRBD1,17,TRBV7-2,TRBJ1-4,NA
CASSPITSGRSYEQYF,TGTGCCAGCAGCCCGATTACTAGCGGTCGGTCCTACGAGCAGTACTTC,TRBD2,16,TRBV11-2,TRBJ2-7,NA
CASSTQGFGFNTIYF,TGTGCCAGTAGTACTCAGGGCTTCGGCTTTAACACCATATATTTT,NA,15,TRBV19,TRBJ1-3,NA
CASSQEPGVPAFF,TGCGCCAGCAGCCAAGAACCTGGGGTACCAGCTTTCTTT,NA,13,TRBV4-3,TRBJ1-1,NA
CASSLGGSEQFF,TGCGCCAGCAGCTTGGGGGGGTCTGAGCAGTTCTTC,NA,12,TRBV5-1,TRBJ2-1,few
CASSKTGELFF,TGTGCCAGTAGTAAGACCGGGGAGCTGTTTTTT,NA,11,TRBV19,TRBJ2-2,NA
CASSLARTTSEVFF,TGTGCCAGCAGCTTAGCTAGGACAACTTCTGAAGTTTTCTTT,NA,14,TRBV11-2,TRBJ1-1,NA
CASRNGQPGENQPQHF,TGTGCCAGCAGAAACGGGCAGCCGGGGGAAAATCAGCCCCAGCATTTT,NA,16,TRBV21-1,TRBJ1-5,NA
CASSLGGQGADTQYF,TGTGCCAGCAGCTTGGGGGGACAGGGGGCAGATACGCAGTATTTT,TRBD1,15,TRBV5-4,TRBJ2-3,NA
CSLRDGRTDTQYF,TGCAGCCTGAGGGACGGTCGCACAGATACGCAGTATTTT,NA,13,TRBV29-1,TRBJ2-3,NA
CASSLGAGGADTQYF,TGTGCCAGCAGCCTAGGAGCGGGAGGTGCAGATACGCAGTATTTT,TRBD2,15,TRBV7-9,TRBJ2-3,NA
CASSQRLETTAGGFYEQYF,TGTGCCAGCAGCCAAAGACTAGAGACTACGGCGGGAGGATTCTACGAGCAGTACTTC,TRBD2,19,TRBV7-9,TRBJ2-7,NA
CASSGGDFNYGYTF,TGTGCCAGCAGCGGAGGAGACTTTAACTATGGCTACACCTTC,NA,14,TRBV9,TRBJ1-2,NA
CASSLAQLDEQFF,TGTGCCAGCAGCTTGGCCCAACTAGACGAGCAGTTCTTC,NA,13,TRBV5-4,TRBJ2-1,NA
CASRYGVSNTEAFF,TGTGCCAGCAGGTATGGGGTTTCGAACACTGAAGCTTTCTTT,NA,14,TRBV7-8,TRBJ1-1,few